The clone carrying this TCR beta chain has a handful of counts. This sample was taken from a study of blood T cell repertoires in COVID-19. Sequencing was performed with immunoSEQ multiplex PCR; in TCRdb, only in-frame clones are kept and a portion is missing. The table records about 390,000 clones, around nine tenths of them present only once. This CDR3 has 14 residues. Between the trimmed V and J ends, which lost 4 bases and 4 bases, there was a span of 13 bases. The germline V gene encodes CDR1 SGHTA and CDR2 FQGTGA. The clonotype was recovered from a woman aged 45-65 years who had recovered from COVID-19. The chain has TRBV7-3 and TRBJ1-1, with D tentatively TRBD1 (5 bases). The sample comprised PBMCs or T cells enriched from blood (not recorded which). The chain's CDR3 is CASSSTGTSTEAFF. CDR3 DNA: TGTGCCAGCAGCTCGACCGGGACTTCCACTGAAGCTTTCTTT. Filled out from reference TRBV7-3 and TRBJ1-1, the complete variable domain reads GAGVSQTPSNKVTEKGKYVELRCDPISGHTALYWYRQSLGQGPEFLIYFQGTGAADDSGLPNDRFFAVRPEGSVSTLKIQRTERGDSAVYLCASSSTGTSTEAFFGQGTRLTVV.